This TCR beta chain stems from a study of shared clonotypes between healthy human individuals. Combining CD45RO+ cells with CCR7-negative CD45RA+ TemRA cells gave CD8 memory. A note on this clone: Its antigen is not identified.

General study findings and limits: Among donors, clonotype sharing was expected to be affected by sequencing depth. Rarefaction demonstrated incomplete sorted-subset sequencing despite large depth.

CDR1 SNHLY and CDR2 FYNNEI come from the germline V gene. Deletions cut 8 bases from V and 4 bases from J, with 19 bases between. This CDR3 has 15 amino acids. Sorted subsets were amplified in replicate PCRs using around 220 ng DNA, approximately 30,000 T cell genomes. Sequencing used immunoSEQ multiplex PCR; TCRdb keeps in-frame clones, though not all of them. The data contain fewer than 850,000 clones, around 90% of them singletons. Sequencing was carried out using memory CD8+ T cells from PBMCs. Subset: CD45RO+ cells pooled with CCR7-negative TemRA cells. The sequence was obtained from a man aged 18-30 years in good health. Some clones in this sample may be carry-over from other donors' samples. V gene TRBV2 combines with J gene TRBJ2-3; D unclear. The CDR3 is CASGGLTVLADTQYF. The DNA of the CDR3 is TGTGCCAGCGGTGGCCTTACAGTATTGGCAGATACGCAGTATTTT.